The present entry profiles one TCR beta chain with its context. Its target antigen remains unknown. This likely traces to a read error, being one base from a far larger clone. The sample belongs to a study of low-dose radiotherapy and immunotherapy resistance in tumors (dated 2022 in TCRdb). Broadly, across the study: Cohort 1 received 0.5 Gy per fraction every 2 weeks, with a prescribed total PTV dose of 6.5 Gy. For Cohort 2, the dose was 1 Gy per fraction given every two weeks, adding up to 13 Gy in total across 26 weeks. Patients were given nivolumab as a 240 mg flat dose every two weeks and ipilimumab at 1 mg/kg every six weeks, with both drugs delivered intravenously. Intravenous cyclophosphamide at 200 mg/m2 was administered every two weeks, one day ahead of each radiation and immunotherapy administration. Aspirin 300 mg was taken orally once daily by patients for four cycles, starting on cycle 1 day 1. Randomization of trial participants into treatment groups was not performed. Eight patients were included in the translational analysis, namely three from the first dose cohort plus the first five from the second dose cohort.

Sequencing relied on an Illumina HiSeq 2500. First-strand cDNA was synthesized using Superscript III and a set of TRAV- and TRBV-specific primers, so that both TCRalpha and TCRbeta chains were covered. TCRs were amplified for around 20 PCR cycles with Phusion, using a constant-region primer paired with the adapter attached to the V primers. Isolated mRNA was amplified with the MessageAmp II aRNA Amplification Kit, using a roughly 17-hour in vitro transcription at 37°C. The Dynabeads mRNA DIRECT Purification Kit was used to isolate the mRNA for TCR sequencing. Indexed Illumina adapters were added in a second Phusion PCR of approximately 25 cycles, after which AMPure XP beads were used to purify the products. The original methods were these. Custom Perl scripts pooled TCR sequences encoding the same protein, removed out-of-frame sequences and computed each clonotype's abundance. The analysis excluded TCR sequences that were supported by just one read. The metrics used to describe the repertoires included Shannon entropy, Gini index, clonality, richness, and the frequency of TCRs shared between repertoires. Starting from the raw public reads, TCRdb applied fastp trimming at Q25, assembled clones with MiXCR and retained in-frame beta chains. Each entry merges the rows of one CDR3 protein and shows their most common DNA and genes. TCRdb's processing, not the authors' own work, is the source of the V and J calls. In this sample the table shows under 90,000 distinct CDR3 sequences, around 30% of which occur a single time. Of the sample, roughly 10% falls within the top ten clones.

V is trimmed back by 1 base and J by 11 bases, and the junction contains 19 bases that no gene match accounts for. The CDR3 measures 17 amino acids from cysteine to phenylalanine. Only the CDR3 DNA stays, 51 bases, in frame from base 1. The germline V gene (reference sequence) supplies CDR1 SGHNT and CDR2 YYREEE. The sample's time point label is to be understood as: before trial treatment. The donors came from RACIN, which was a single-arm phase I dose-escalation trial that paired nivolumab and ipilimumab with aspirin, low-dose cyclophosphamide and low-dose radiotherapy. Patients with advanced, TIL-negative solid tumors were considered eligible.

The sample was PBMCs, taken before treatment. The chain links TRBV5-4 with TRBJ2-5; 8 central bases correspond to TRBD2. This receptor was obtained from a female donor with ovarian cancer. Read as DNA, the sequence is TGTGCCAGCAGCTTGCCGGGACTAGGTGAATGGGGGAATGAGCAGTACTTC. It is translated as CASSLPGLGEWGNEQYF.